The 14 T cell receptor beta chains below come from one sample, sequenced in a study of shared clonotypes between healthy human individuals (dated by TCRdb to about 2020). The library was produced with the immunoSEQ multiplex PCR assay. TCRdb obtained this table from immuneACCESS and retained in-frame rearrangements with V and J assigned. These tables miss some clones; where compared with another copy, unresolved V genes account for less than half of the shortfall, and the remainder is unexplained. The sample table lists 400,000 to 600,000 clones, around 79% of them with a count of one. The ten largest account for less than 15% of the sample. Specimen: PBMCs. The receptors shown here come from a middle-aged woman in good health. Some clones in this sample may be carry-over from other donors' samples.

The chain has TRBV27 and TRBJ2-3, with no clear D. Germline CDR1 is MNHEY and CDR2 is SMNVEV (reference sequence). Trimming removed 8 bases at V and 0 bases at J, with 9 bases between. CDR3 length: 13 amino acids. The CDR3 reads CASRAGSTDTQYF. The CDR3, as DNA: TGTGCCAGCCGTGCTGGGAGCACAGATACGCAGTATTTT.

V and J are TRBV28 and TRBJ2-3; D gene unclear. Between the trimmed V and J ends, which lost 11 bases and 2 bases, there was a span of 17 bases. The V gene's germline CDR1 is MDHEN and CDR2 SYDVKM. The CDR3 is 14 amino acids. The CDR3 DNA reads TGTGCCGGTGGTCGGAGCCCACTCACAGATACGCAGTATTTT. It encodes CAGGRSPLTDTQYF.

Only a few counts were recorded for this clone. This chain connects TRBV2 to TRBJ2-6; D remains unclear. Germline CDR1 and CDR2: SNHLY and FYNNEI. This CDR3 comprises 17 residues. Trimming left V 2 bases short and J 0 bases short, with 11 bases between. In DNA, the CDR3 is TGTGCCAGCAGTGAATCTCAGCGAAACTCTGGGGCCAACGTCCTGACTTTC. The encoded protein is CASSESQRNSGANVLTF.

A note on this clone: Other DNA sequences in the sample encode the same CDR3. The chain combines TRBV5-6 with TRBJ2-1, with 8 bases aligning to TRBD2. Germline trimming cut 4 bases from V and 3 bases from J; bases unmatched to any gene: 6. The CDR3 is 15 residues long. The germline V gene has CDR1 SGHDT and CDR2 YYEEEE. As DNA, the CDR3 is TGTGCCAGCAGCCCCCGTACTAGCGGCTACAATGAGCAGTTCTTC. Protein sequence: CASSPRTSGYNEQFF.

The V gene is TRBV4-1, the J gene TRBJ1-5; D remains ambiguous. The CDR3 covers 14 residues. CDR1 and CDR2 (germline): MGHRA, YSYEKL. Trimming removed 0 bases at V and 9 bases at J, with 12 bases between. The CDR3 DNA is TGCGCCAGCAGCCAAGACGTATTGGTGACGCCCCAGCATTTT. This gives the protein CASSQDVLVTPQHF.

The chain uses TRBV7-9 and TRBJ1-2, with D unresolved. V gave up 7 bases and J gave up 4 bases, with 16 bases separating them. Per the germline V gene, CDR1 is SEHNR and CDR2 is FQNEAQ (reference sequence). The CDR3 extends over 14 amino acids. This chain's CDR3 is CASIDGWKGYGYTF. In DNA, the CDR3 is TGTGCCAGCATCGACGGGTGGAAGGGCTATGGCTACACCTTC.

This chain links TRBV28 with TRBJ2-2; 11 nucleotides line up with TRBD2. In germline, CDR1 is MDHEN, CDR2 SYDVKM. CDR3 size: 15 residues. J gave up 3 bases and V 4 bases, and 1 base lay outside the gene matches. CDR3 nucleotides: TGTGCCAGCAGTTGGACTAGCGGGTACACCGGGGAGCTGTTTTTT. This codes for CASSWTSGYTGELFF. Filled out from reference TRBV28 and TRBJ2-2, the complete variable domain reads DVKVTQSSRYLVKRTGEKVFLECVQDMDHENMFWYRQDPGLGLRLIYFSYDVKMKEKGDIPEGYSVSREKKERFSLILESASTNQTSMYLCASSWTSGYTGELFFGEGSRLTVL.

This clone is medium-sized. The chain couples TRBV9 to TRBJ2-7; 11 nucleotides line up with TRBD2. The germline gives CDR1 SGDLS, CDR2 YYNGEE. This CDR3 has 14 residues. V was clipped by 0 bases and J by 7 bases; unmatched bases: 3. CDR3 loop: CASSVGSGREEQYF. The CDR3 DNA reads TGTGCCAGCAGCGTAGGTAGCGGGAGGGAAGAGCAGTACTTC.

The CDR3 here is CASSFAGVPFNEQFF. CDR3 coding DNA: TGTGCCAGCAGCTTTGCGGGAGTGCCCTTCAATGAGCAGTTCTTC. The chain employs TRBV7-9 and TRBJ2-1; 7 positions match TRBD2. This CDR3 contains 15 residues. Germline CDR1 reads SEHNR; CDR2 reads FQNEAQ (reference sequence). V shed 3 bases, J shed 6 bases, and the junction held 8 bases outside the gene matches.

This rearrangement joins TRBV7-8 to TRBJ2-1; D call uncertain. This CDR3 has 13 amino acids. Germline V CDR1 and CDR2: SGHVS, FQNEAQ. V was cut by 0 bases and J by 10 bases, with 10 bases left in between. The DNA for the CDR3 is TGTGCCAGCAGCTTAGCGCTTCTGCGAGAGCAGTTCTTC. It is translated as CASSLALLREQFF.

This clone was counted a few times. This rearrangement joins TRBV7-9 to TRBJ2-7; 8 bases fit TRBD1. Germline V gene data show CDR1 as SEHNR and CDR2 as FQNEAQ (reference sequence). The V gene end was trimmed by 2 bases and the J gene end by 5 bases; junction bases not matched to a gene: 8. The CDR3 is 15 amino acids. CDR3 nucleotide sequence: TGTGCCAGCAGCTTAAGGACAGGGTTTATCCACGAGCAGTACTTC. Protein: CASSLRTGFIHEQYF.

The chain links TRBV4-2 to TRBJ2-3; 9 positions agree with TRBD2. The trim removed 1 base at V and 1 base at J, leaving 9 bases unmatched. From germline, CDR1 is LGHNA and CDR2 YNFKEQ. The CDR3 spans 18 residues. CDR3 DNA: TGTGCCAGCAGCCAAGTATCCTTGCGGGAGGGAGGCACAGATACGCAGTATTTT. It is translated as CASSQVSLREGGTDTQYF.

This chain connects TRBV5-1 to TRBJ2-3, with TRBD1 matching 10 bases. The junction had 8 bases not matched to a gene; V was cut back by 0 bases and J by 4 bases. Germline CDR1 is SGHRS and CDR2 is YFSETQ. CDR3 length: 17 amino acids. The chain's CDR3 is CASSLEGRTGGPDTQYF. The DNA of the CDR3 is TGCGCCAGCAGCTTGGAAGGGCGGACAGGGGGTCCAGATACGCAGTATTTT. The full variable domain, completed using reference TRBV5-1 and TRBJ2-3, is KAGVTQTPRYLIKTRGQQVTLSCSPISGHRSVSWYQQTPGQGLQFLFEYFSETQRNKGNFPGRFSGRQFSNSRSEMNVSTLELGDSALYLCASSLEGRTGGPDTQYFGPGTRLTVL.

The chain has TRBV7-2 and TRBJ2-1; TRBD2 agrees at 11 bases. Germline V gene lookup returns CDR1 SGHTA and CDR2 FQGNSA. The CDR3 length is 15 residues. The trim removed 6 bases at V and 7 bases at J, leaving 8 bases unmatched. The CDR3 coding sequence is TGTGCCAGCAGACGCACTAGCGGGAGCTTAAATGAGCAGTTCTTC. It encodes CASRRTSGSLNEQFF.